These T cell receptor beta chains were read from a single sample in a study of OX40 agonist ivuxolimab in advanced cancers. Assay: immunoSEQ multiplex PCR; the TCRdb copy retains only in-frame clones and omits some. The repertoire holds some 15,000 clones, with 78% as singletons. The sequences come from CD4+ or CD8+ T cells sorted from blood, collected in a trial of the OX40 agonist ivuxolimab. The receptor set was obtained from an adult with an advanced solid tumor such as melanoma, head and neck, liver or kidney cancer. Both conserved end residues are part of each CDR3. D genes are given only for firm matches. Clone size appears in some rows only: once, few, many, or a class for an expanded clone.

cdr3_aa	cdr3_nt	v_call	j_call	cdr3_length	d_call	clone_size
CASSLLGTGDFYGYTF	TGTGCCAGCAGCTTACTCGGGACAGGGGACTTCTATGGCTACACCTTC	TRBV7-3	TRBJ1-2	16	TRBD1	-
CAISESTGVSYEQYF	TGTGCCATCAGTGAGTCGACAGGGGTCTCCTACGAGCAGTACTTC	TRBV10-3	TRBJ2-7	15	TRBD1	-
CASSVAPGQTDMNTEAFF	TGTGCCAGCAGCGTAGCTCCGGGGCAGACAGATATGAACACTGAAGCTTTCTTT	TRBV9	TRBJ1-1	18	-	-
CASSLWREETQYF	TGTGCCAGCAGCTTATGGCGGGAAGAGACCCAGTACTTC	TRBV11-2	TRBJ2-5	13	-	few
CASSRTGYQETQYF	TGTGCCAGCAGTCGGACAGGGTACCAAGAGACCCAGTACTTC	TRBV27	TRBJ2-5	14	TRBD1	-
CASWTGPVETQYF	TGTGCCAGCTGGACAGGCCCGGTAGAGACCCAGTACTTC	TRBV27	TRBJ2-5	13	TRBD1	-
CASSYRTFDTEAFF	TGTGCCAGCAGTTACCGGACTTTTGACACTGAAGCTTTCTTT	TRBV6-5	TRBJ1-1	14	-	once
CASSQERTGEREKLFF	TGCGCCAGCAGCCAAGAACGGACAGGGGAACGTGAAAAACTGTTTTTT	TRBV4-1	TRBJ1-4	16	TRBD1	once
CASSQIGPSGRTDTQYF	TGCGCCAGCAGCCAGATTGGTCCCAGCGGGAGGACAGATACGCAGTATTTT	TRBV4-1	TRBJ2-3	17	TRBD2	-
CASSPLLGRARDEQYF	TGCGCCAGCAGCCCCCTCCTCGGCAGGGCTCGGGACGAGCAGTACTTC	TRBV4-1	TRBJ2-7	16	-	few
CASSWNSYGYTF	TGTGCCAGCAGCTGGAATTCATATGGCTACACCTTC	TRBV5-6	TRBJ1-2	12	-	-
CASSVAQNRFLQETQYF	TGTGCCAGCAGCGTAGCCCAAAACAGATTCCTCCAAGAGACCCAGTACTTC	TRBV9	TRBJ2-5	17	-	-
CASSSRVRGVNTGELFF	TGTGCCAGCAGCTCACGAGTGCGGGGGGTGAACACCGGGGAGCTGTTTTTT	TRBV7-2	TRBJ2-2	17	TRBD2	-
CASSLVSVIYNEQFF	TGTGCCAGCAGCTTAGTTTCGGTTATCTACAATGAGCAGTTCTTC	TRBV13	TRBJ2-1	15	-	-
CAISDRVTGGTEAFF	TGTGCCATCAGTGATAGGGTGACAGGGGGCACTGAAGCTTTCTTT	TRBV10-3	TRBJ1-1	15	TRBD1	few
CASSLGQGAYEQYF	TGCGCCAGCAGCCTGGGACAGGGGGCTTACGAGCAGTACTTC	TRBV4-3	TRBJ2-7	14	TRBD1	-